The TCR beta chain under discussion was sequenced for a study of OX40 agonist ivuxolimab in advanced cancers. The overall study: Melanoma, hepatocellular carcinoma, head and neck or renal cell cancer occurred in dose-escalation patients. Patients were 82.7% male with ages roughly 23 to 79, mean 60.

CDR1 is PRHDT and CDR2 is FYEKMQ in the germline V gene (reference sequence). Trimming left V 5 bases short and J 2 bases short, with 13 bases between. This CDR3 is 14 amino acids long. The table came from immunoSEQ multiplex PCR; TCRdb's copy has only in-frame clones and leaves some out. The table records under 20,000 clones, around 78% of them present only once. The sample in question was CD4+ or CD8+ T cells sorted from blood, obtained in a trial of the OX40 agonist ivuxolimab. This clonotype originated in an adult with an advanced solid tumor such as melanoma, head and neck, liver or kidney cancer. The chain is built from TRBV13 and TRBJ2-7; perhaps TRBD1 as D (6 bases). CDR3 nucleotide sequence: TGTGCCAGCAGCGGACAGTCTGCGGCCTACGAGCAGTACTTC. Translating gives CASSGQSAAYEQYF.